These T cell receptor beta chains were read from a single sample in a study of T cell responses to AZD1222 COVID-19 vaccine. Some clones are missing from TCRdb's copy, which holds only in-frame ones; the method was immunoSEQ multiplex PCR. There are around 190,000 clones in the sample; just over 85% occur only once, and around a tenth lies in the top ten. The sequenced sample was peripheral blood, obtained 28 days after the second AZD1222 dose. These receptors all come from an adult who received the AZD1222 COVID-19 vaccine. The conserved cysteine and the conserved F or W are not part of the CDR3 here.

TRBV14	TRBJ1-5	ASSFGNQPQH
TRBV9	TRBJ1-3	ASSPLEGAPGNTIY
TRBV7-3	TRBJ2-1	ASSLMSLSTRLAGGRLGNEQF
TRBV19	TRBJ1-2	ASSSRDRQSGYT
TRBV5-4	TRBJ2-1	ASSLFGLANGNEQF
TRBV10-3	TRBJ2-5	AISRDRQETQY
TRBV7-2	TRBJ2-5	ASSKDRAQETQY
TRBV6-6	TRBJ2-3	ASSRRDTLAGGPDGTDTQY
TRBV7-9	TRBJ1-5	ASSPGVDNQPQH
TRBV5-8	TRBJ1-2	ASSSRTAGYT
TRBV5-1	TRBJ1-4	ARSLDAGAGEKLF
TRBV29-1	TRBJ2-4	SVEKGGNIQY
TRBV7-2	TRBJ2-2	ASSPRRGDTGELF
TRBV29-1	TRBJ2-7	SVEGGQGNLHEQY
TRBV14	TRBJ2-2	ASSQNYRLTGELF
TRBV9	TRBJ1-4	ASSVSGQTNEKLF
TRBV18	TRBJ1-5	ASSPDFGPLYQPQH
TRBV18	TRBJ1-2	ASSPPPGLGYGYT
TRBV27	TRBJ1-5	ASSLYSDQPQH
TRBV12-5	TRBJ1-5	ASALPSDRGEPNQPQH
TRBV19	TRBJ1-3	ASSPTTGWSSGNTIY
TRBV14	TRBJ2-3	ASSQVPSGAWGTDTQY
TRBV7-2	TRBJ1-1	ASTPEVGNTEAF
TRBV28	TRBJ1-2	ASETGKVYGYT
TRBV5-8	TRBJ1-5	ASSLAGTGDQPQH
TRBV28	TRBJ1-5	ASSFGQGAIKWPQH
TRBV18	TRBJ1-2	ASSPLKQGAANGYT
TRBV5-1	TRBJ1-1	ASSLGTAMNTEAF